This is a list of T cell receptor beta chains from one sample in a study of technical replicates of blood from a handful of donors. Clones were read by immunoSEQ multiplex PCR, and TCRdb kept only the in-frame ones, dropping some. The sample carries under 75,000 clones, over 85% recorded once. Sequencing input: T cells isolated from PBMCs. All receptors derive from a human donor in good health. CDR3s include the opening cysteine and the closing phenylalanine or tryptophan. Each record gives: V gene, J gene, D gene, clone size, CDR3 DNA, CDR3 protein. A D gene is named only where the DNA matches it firmly. Clone size is not always given. Where it is, it says once, few, many or a class for expanded clones.

v_gene: TRBV7-3; j_gene: TRBJ1-2; d_gene: .; abundance: .; CDR3nt: TGTGCCAGCAGCTTAAGCGTGGACTATGGCTACACCTTC; CDR3aa: CASSLSVDYGYTF
v_gene: TRBV28; j_gene: TRBJ1-2; d_gene: TRBD1; abundance: once; CDR3nt: TGTGCCAGTCTACGGGGGACAGTTGGCTACACCTTC; CDR3aa: CASLRGTVGYTF
v_gene: TRBV9; j_gene: TRBJ1-1; d_gene: TRBD1; abundance: .; CDR3nt: TGTGCCAGCAGCGCCGGGACAGCCATCAGGGAAGCTTTCTTT; CDR3aa: CASSAGTAIREAFF
v_gene: TRBV5-1; j_gene: TRBJ2-1; d_gene: .; abundance: .; CDR3nt: TGCGCCAGCAGCTTGGTCGCAGAAAACAATGAGCAGTTCTTC; CDR3aa: CASSLVAENNEQFF
v_gene: TRBV6-5; j_gene: TRBJ2-1; d_gene: .; abundance: .; CDR3nt: TGTGCCAGCATGGCCAGCGGGTGGAGCAATGAGCAGTTCTTC; CDR3aa: CASMASGWSNEQFF
v_gene: TRBV7-9; j_gene: TRBJ2-7; d_gene: TRBD1; abundance: .; CDR3nt: TGTGCCAGCAGCCCCTGGACAGGGGAATACGAGCAGTACTTC; CDR3aa: CASSPWTGEYEQYF
v_gene: TRBV7-3; j_gene: TRBJ2-3; d_gene: .; abundance: .; CDR3nt: TGTGCCAGCAGCACGACATTCGGTACGCAGTATTTT; CDR3aa: CASSTTFGTQYF
v_gene: TRBV6-5; j_gene: TRBJ2-7; d_gene: .; abundance: .; CDR3nt: TGTGCCAGCAGTTCCCCGAGCGGATACTACGAGCAGTACTTC; CDR3aa: CASSSPSGYYEQYF
v_gene: TRBV5-6; j_gene: TRBJ1-5; d_gene: .; abundance: .; CDR3nt: TGTGCCAGCAGCTTGTATAATCAGCCCCAGCATTTT; CDR3aa: CASSLYNQPQHF
v_gene: TRBV19; j_gene: TRBJ2-1; d_gene: TRBD2; abundance: .; CDR3nt: TGTGCCAGTAGTATTGGAGCGGGAGAAGCCCTTTCCTACAATGAGCAGTTCTTC; CDR3aa: CASSIGAGEALSYNEQFF
v_gene: TRBV15; j_gene: TRBJ2-7; d_gene: .; abundance: .; CDR3nt: TGTGCCACCAGCAGTTTTGAGAGGCGGAACGAGCAGTACTTC; CDR3aa: CATSSFERRNEQYF
v_gene: TRBV5-1; j_gene: TRBJ2-7; d_gene: .; abundance: .; CDR3nt: TGCGCCAGCAGCTACCTGCCAGAGTCGGGGGAGCAGTACTTC; CDR3aa: CASSYLPESGEQYF
v_gene: TRBV9; j_gene: TRBJ1-1; d_gene: TRBD1; abundance: .; CDR3nt: TGTGCCAGCAGCCCTAGGACAGGGAGGCACACTGAAGCTTTCTTT; CDR3aa: CASSPRTGRHTEAFF
v_gene: TRBV5-4; j_gene: TRBJ1-5; d_gene: TRBD1; abundance: .; CDR3nt: TGTGCCAGCAGTTACGGGACAGGAAATCAGCCCCAGCATTTT; CDR3aa: CASSYGTGNQPQHF
v_gene: TRBV27; j_gene: TRBJ1-2; d_gene: .; abundance: .; CDR3nt: TGTGCCAGCAGTTCCGGGAACTATGGCTACACCTTC; CDR3aa: CASSSGNYGYTF
v_gene: TRBV4-3; j_gene: TRBJ2-3; d_gene: .; abundance: .; CDR3nt: TGCGCCAGCAGCCAATACGTTGGAGCGTCCACAGATACGCAGTATTTT; CDR3aa: CASSQYVGASTDTQYF
v_gene: TRBV5-8; j_gene: TRBJ2-7; d_gene: TRBD2; abundance: .; CDR3nt: TGTGCCAGCAGCTTAGCGGGAGTCCTCTCCTACGAGCAGTACTTC; CDR3aa: CASSLAGVLSYEQYF
v_gene: TRBV11-3; j_gene: TRBJ1-1; d_gene: .; abundance: few; CDR3nt: TGTGCCAGCAGCTTCGGGACATTTAGCATGAACACTGAAGCTTTCTTT; CDR3aa: CASSFGTFSMNTEAFF
v_gene: TRBV7-6; j_gene: TRBJ1-2; d_gene: .; abundance: .; CDR3nt: TGTGCCAGCAGCTTGGGCGACAGTAACTATGGCTACACCTTC; CDR3aa: CASSLGDSNYGYTF
v_gene: TRBV6-1; j_gene: TRBJ2-5; d_gene: .; abundance: .; CDR3nt: TGTGCCAGCAGTGACAGGCCTGGGGAGACCCAGTACTTC; CDR3aa: CASSDRPGETQYF
v_gene: TRBV6-5; j_gene: TRBJ1-5; d_gene: .; abundance: .; CDR3nt: TGTGCCAGCAGCCCCACAGGGTTTGGCAATCAGCCCCAGCATTTT; CDR3aa: CASSPTGFGNQPQHF
v_gene: TRBV5-1; j_gene: TRBJ2-7; d_gene: TRBD1; abundance: .; CDR3nt: TGCGCCAGCAGCTTGGGTACCGGGACAGGGCTCTACGAGCAGTACTTC; CDR3aa: CASSLGTGTGLYEQYF
v_gene: TRBV27; j_gene: TRBJ2-7; d_gene: TRBD2; abundance: .; CDR3nt: TGTGCCAGCAGTGCGGGACTAGCGGGAGGGGGCTACGAGCAGTACTTC; CDR3aa: CASSAGLAGGGYEQYF
v_gene: TRBV25-1; j_gene: TRBJ2-7; d_gene: .; abundance: .; CDR3nt: TGTGCCAGCAGTGAATCCCAGGCAATCAACCACTACGAGCAGTACTTC; CDR3aa: CASSESQAINHYEQYF
v_gene: TRBV9; j_gene: TRBJ2-1; d_gene: .; abundance: once; CDR3nt: TGTGCCAGCAGCCCTTTCCCAGGCTCCTACAATGAGCAGTTCTTC; CDR3aa: CASSPFPGSYNEQFF
v_gene: TRBV5-4; j_gene: TRBJ1-1; d_gene: TRBD1; abundance: .; CDR3nt: TGTGCCAGCAGCCCACGACAGGGACCATACACTGAAGCTTTCTTT; CDR3aa: CASSPRQGPYTEAFF
v_gene: TRBV5-1; j_gene: TRBJ2-5; d_gene: .; abundance: .; CDR3nt: TGCGCCAGCAGCTCTCAGGGGAATAAAGAGACCCAGTACTTC; CDR3aa: CASSSQGNKETQYF
v_gene: TRBV7-2; j_gene: TRBJ2-7; d_gene: TRBD2; abundance: .; CDR3nt: TGTGCCAGCAGCTTGGTAGCGGGAGGCTACGAGCAGTACTTC; CDR3aa: CASSLVAGGYEQYF
v_gene: TRBV6-5; j_gene: TRBJ1-2; d_gene: TRBD1; abundance: .; CDR3nt: TGTGCCACGTTGGGGACAGGGAGAGGCTATGGCTACACCTTC; CDR3aa: CATLGTGRGYGYTF
v_gene: TRBV2; j_gene: TRBJ2-7; d_gene: TRBD2; abundance: .; CDR3nt: TGTGCCAGCAGTACCTGGACTAGCGGGTTTACCTACGAGCAGTACTTC; CDR3aa: CASSTWTSGFTYEQYF
v_gene: TRBV5-1; j_gene: TRBJ2-3; d_gene: .; abundance: .; CDR3nt: TGCGCCAGCAGCTTCGGGGAAAGCACAGATACGCAGTATTTT; CDR3aa: CASSFGESTDTQYF
v_gene: TRBV11-2; j_gene: TRBJ1-1; d_gene: .; abundance: few; CDR3nt: TGTGCCAGCAGCCCTGACAGTCCCCAGGCTTTCTTT; CDR3aa: CASSPDSPQAFF
v_gene: TRBV30; j_gene: TRBJ1-2; d_gene: TRBD1; abundance: .; CDR3nt: TGTGCCTGGGGATCCGGGACAGGACCCTATGGCTACACCTTC; CDR3aa: CAWGSGTGPYGYTF
v_gene: TRBV27; j_gene: TRBJ1-1; d_gene: TRBD1; abundance: .; CDR3nt: TGTGCCAGCAATCTGGACAGGGGAATGAACACTGAAGCTTTCTTT; CDR3aa: CASNLDRGMNTEAFF
v_gene: TRBV30; j_gene: TRBJ2-5; d_gene: .; abundance: once; CDR3nt: TGTGCCTGGAGTGTACCCAGGGGAGAGACCCAGTACTTC; CDR3aa: CAWSVPRGETQYF
v_gene: TRBV5-1; j_gene: TRBJ2-5; d_gene: TRBD1; abundance: .; CDR3nt: TGCGCCAGCAGCTTAGGCGCAGGGGGCGTTGAGACCCAGTACTTC; CDR3aa: CASSLGAGGVETQYF
v_gene: TRBV5-1; j_gene: TRBJ2-7; d_gene: TRBD1; abundance: once; CDR3nt: TGCGCCAGCAATCCGGGACAGCACTCCTACGAGCAGTACTTC; CDR3aa: CASNPGQHSYEQYF